The 14 T cell receptor beta chains presented below share a single source sample, sequenced in a study of cytomegalovirus exposure and HLA in healthy donors. With 60 Vbeta and 13 Jbeta primers, the PCR was carried out. Assay: immunoSEQ multiplex PCR; the TCRdb copy retains only in-frame clones and omits some. The table lists approximately 150,000 clones, around 70% of them singletons. Sequencing was carried out using PBMCs. The receptors derive from a man in his forties or fifties in good health and CMV-seronegative.

The chain has TRBV5-1 and TRBJ2-7, with 13 bases matching TRBD2. In germline, CDR1 is SGHRS, CDR2 YFSETQ. J lost 0 bases, V lost 4 bases, and 10 bases had no gene match. This CDR3 comprises 18 residues. Here the CDR3 reads CASSPSRGLAGSSYEQYF. The CDR3 DNA is TGCGCCAGCAGCCCTTCCCGGGGACTAGCGGGGTCCTCCTACGAGCAGTACTTC.

The CDR3 bases are TGTGCCAGCACCGAAGGGCTAGCGGGGACCTACGAGCAGTACTTC. Protein: CASTEGLAGTYEQYF. The V call is TRBV6-1, the J call TRBJ2-7; 9 positions agree with TRBD2. Germline CDR1 is MNHNS and CDR2 is SASEGT. CDR3 length: 15 residues. The J segment lost 2 bases and the V segment lost 7 bases, leaving 9 bases of the junction unmatched.

The rearrangement links TRBV15 to TRBJ1-1; D unclear. This CDR3 region has 15 residues. Per the germline V gene, CDR1 is LNHNV and CDR2 is YYDKDF (reference sequence). Trimming removed 5 bases at V and 7 bases at J, with 20 bases between. CDR3 in amino acids: CATSSTRIGVSEAFF. DNA of the CDR3: TGTGCCACCAGCTCTACCCGCATCGGGGTGAGTGAAGCTTTCTTT.

The V call is TRBV2, the J call TRBJ1-4; D is possibly TRBD1 (6 bases). V lost 5 bases, J lost 5 bases, and 12 bases lay in between. Germline values: CDR1 SNHLY, CDR2 FYNNEI. The CDR3 has 14 residues. DNA of the CDR3: TGTGCCAGCAGTACTGGACAGATCAATGAAAAACTGTTTTTT. This encodes CASSTGQINEKLFF.

V gene TRBV5-1 combines with J gene TRBJ1-1; 8 bases are shared with TRBD1. The CDR3 is 13 residues long. V lost 5 bases to trimming and J lost 7 bases; unmatched junction nucleotides: 7. Germline V gives CDR1 SGHRS, CDR2 YFSETQ. CDR3 sequence: CASSQQGGDEAFF. In DNA form, the CDR3 reads TGCGCCAGCAGTCAACAGGGGGGTGATGAAGCTTTCTTT.

DNA for the CDR3: TGTGCCAGCAGCTCTCGACAGGGTCTAAAACAAGAGACCCAGTACTTC. Protein sequence: CASSSRQGLKQETQYF. The gene calls are TRBV5-4 and TRBJ2-5, with TRBD1 identical over 7 bases. Trimming removed 3 bases from V and 2 bases from J; junction bases left unmatched: 10. The CDR3 loop spans 16 amino acids. CDR1 is SGHNT and CDR2 is YYREEE in the germline V gene (reference sequence).

This chain joins TRBV5-1 and TRBJ1-6, with 8 bases that match TRBD1. The CDR3 is 15 amino acids. Trimming removed 2 bases from V and 6 bases from J; junction bases left unmatched: 4. Germline CDR1 SGHRS, CDR2 YFSETQ. The CDR3 nucleotides read TGCGCCAGCAGCTTCGGACAGGGTCGTAATTCACCCCTCCACTTT. Its translation is CASSFGQGRNSPLHF. Complete variable domain (other parts from reference TRBV5-1 and TRBJ1-6): KAGVTQTPRYLIKTRGQQVTLSCSPISGHRSVSWYQQTPGQGLQFLFEYFSETQRNKGNFPGRFSGRQFSNSRSEMNVSTLELGDSALYLCASSFGQGRNSPLHFGNGTRLTVT.

The chain joins TRBV5-5 to TRBJ1-6, with TRBD1 matching over 8 bases. The CDR3 has 15 amino acids. V lost 4 bases, J lost 7 bases, and 7 bases stayed unmatched. Germline CDR1 SGHKS, CDR2 YYEKEE (reference sequence). The CDR3 protein is CASSIQGVENSPLHF. The CDR3 DNA follows: TGTGCCAGCAGCATACAGGGGGTCGAAAATTCACCCCTCCACTTT.

The chain employs TRBV25-1 and TRBJ2-5; D perhaps matches TRBD2 (7 bases). This CDR3 spans 17 amino acids. Trimming took off 3 bases at V and 1 base at J, with 18 bases between the two ends. The germline gives CDR1 MGHDK, CDR2 SYGVNS. CDR3 in DNA: TGTGCCAGCAGTGAGGGGGGGCTGGGGGGGGTCCAAGAGACCCAGTACTTC. As protein: CASSEGGLGGVQETQYF.

This clone was seen once. The rearrangement links TRBV9 to TRBJ1-2; 7 positions match TRBD1. Trimming removed 0 bases from V and 4 bases from J; junction bases left unmatched: 3. The germline CDR1 and CDR2 sequences are SGDLS and YYNGEE. The CDR3 loop spans 14 amino acids. The CDR3 loop is CASSVGGTAYGYTF. As DNA, the CDR3 is TGTGCCAGCAGCGTAGGAGGGACAGCCTATGGCTACACCTTC. The variable domain in full, with the rest retrieved from reference TRBV9 and TRBJ1-2, is DSGVTQTPKHLITATGQRVTLRCSPRSGDLSVYWYQQSLDQGLQFLIQYYNGEERAKGNILERFSAQQFPDLHSELNLSSLELGDSALYFCASSVGGTAYGYTFGSGTRLTVV.

The V and J genes are TRBV7-9 and TRBJ1-3; no clear D gene. The CDR3 is made up of 14 amino acids. Trimming took off 10 bases at V and 4 bases at J, with 17 bases between the two ends. Germline V CDR1 and CDR2: SEHNR, FQNEAQ (reference sequence). This CDR3 reads CAIPSQVAGNTIYF. The CDR3 region has the DNA TGTGCCATCCCCAGTCAGGTCGCGGGAAACACCATATATTTT.

The CDR3 DNA sequence: TGTGCCTGGAACGGGGGGGGCGGCTATGGCTACACCTTC. It codes for CAWNGGGGYGYTF. The genes are TRBV30 and TRBJ1-2, with D perhaps TRBD1 (6 bases). The germline V and J ends were trimmed by 4 bases and 4 bases, with 13 bases remaining between them. This CDR3 contains 13 residues. Germline values: CDR1 GTSNPN, CDR2 SVGIG (reference sequence).

V and J are TRBV11-2 and TRBJ2-1; the match to TRBD1 covers 9 bases. This CDR3 spans 16 amino acids. The germline CDR1 and CDR2 sequences are SGHAT and FQNNGV. Unmatched junction bases numbered 9, after V lost 5 bases and J lost 4 bases. In nucleotides, the CDR3 is TGTGCCAGCAGCGGACACAGGGGGCGGCGATACAATGAGCAGTTCTTC. It codes for CASSGHRGRRYNEQFF.

The sample holds a few counts of this clone. The chain couples TRBV5-5 to TRBJ1-1; a weak D match, TRBD1 (5 bases). The CDR3 extends over 13 amino acids. The germline V and J ends were trimmed by 6 bases and 2 bases, with 11 bases remaining between them. CDR1 is SGHKS and CDR2 is YYEKEE in the germline V gene (reference sequence). The CDR3 loop is CASTGKLNTEAFF. The CDR3 bases are TGTGCCAGCACAGGGAAATTAAACACTGAAGCTTTCTTT. Full variable domain (rest looked up from reference TRBV5-5 and TRBJ1-1): DAGVTQSPTHLIKTRGQQVTLRCSPISGHKSVSWYQQVLGQGPQFIFQYYEKEERGRGNFPDRFSARQFPNYSSELNVNALLLGDSALYLCASTGKLNTEAFFGQGTRLTVV.